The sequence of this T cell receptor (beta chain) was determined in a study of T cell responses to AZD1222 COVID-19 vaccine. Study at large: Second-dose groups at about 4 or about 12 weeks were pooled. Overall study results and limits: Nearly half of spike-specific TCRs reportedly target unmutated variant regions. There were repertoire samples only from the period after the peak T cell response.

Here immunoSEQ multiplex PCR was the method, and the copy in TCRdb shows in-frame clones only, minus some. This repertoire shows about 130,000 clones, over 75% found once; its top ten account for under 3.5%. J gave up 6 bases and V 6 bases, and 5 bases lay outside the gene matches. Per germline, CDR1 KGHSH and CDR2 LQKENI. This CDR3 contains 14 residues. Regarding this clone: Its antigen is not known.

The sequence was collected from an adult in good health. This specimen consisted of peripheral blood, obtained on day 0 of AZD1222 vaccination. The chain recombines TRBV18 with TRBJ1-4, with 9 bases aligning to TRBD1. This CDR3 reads CASSRQGEYEKLFF. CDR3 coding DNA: TGTGCCAGCTCCCGACAGGGGGAGTATGAAAAACTGTTTTTT.